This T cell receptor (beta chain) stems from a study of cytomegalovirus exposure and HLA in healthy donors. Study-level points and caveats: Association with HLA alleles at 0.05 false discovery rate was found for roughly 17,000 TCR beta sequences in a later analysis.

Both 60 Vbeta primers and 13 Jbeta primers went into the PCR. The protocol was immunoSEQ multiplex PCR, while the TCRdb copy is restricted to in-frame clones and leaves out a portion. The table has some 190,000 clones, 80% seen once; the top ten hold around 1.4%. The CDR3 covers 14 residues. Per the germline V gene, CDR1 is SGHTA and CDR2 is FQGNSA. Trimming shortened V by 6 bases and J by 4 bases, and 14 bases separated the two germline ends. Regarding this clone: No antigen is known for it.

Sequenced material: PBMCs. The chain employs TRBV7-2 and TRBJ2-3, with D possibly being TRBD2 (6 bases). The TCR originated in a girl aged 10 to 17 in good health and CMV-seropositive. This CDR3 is CASRAGWMADTQYF. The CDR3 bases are TGTGCCAGCAGAGCGGGCTGGATGGCAGATACGCAGTATTTT.